A single sample gave rise to the 14 T cell receptor beta chains below, sequenced in a study of graft-versus-host responses after intestinal transplantation. This table comes from immunoSEQ multiplex PCR, and its TCRdb copy is limited to in-frame clones, with some not included. This sample has some 39,000 clones, with 85% to 90% found just once. Sequenced material: PBMCs, taken 260 to 280 days after transplant. These receptors were taken from a human patient who received an intestinal transplant, so some T cells may come from the graft donor.

The chain recombines TRBV7-9 with TRBJ2-1; D not resolved. Trimming left V 5 bases short and J 12 bases short, with 14 bases between. Germline lookup yields CDR1 SEHNR and CDR2 FQNEAQ (reference sequence). This CDR3 has 12 amino acids. The CDR3 spells CASSGQDLGQFF. CDR3 bases: TGTGCCAGCAGCGGCCAGGATTTGGGGCAGTTCTTC.

CDR3 nucleotide sequence: TGTGCCAGCAGTGGTGGTCCCGGAAACACCATATATTTT. This codes for CASSGGPGNTIYF. The chain has TRBV2 and TRBJ1-3; no clear D gene. Trimming took off 4 bases at V and 4 bases at J, with 8 bases between the two ends. Germline values: CDR1 SNHLY, CDR2 FYNNEI. The CDR3 is 13 amino acids.

The gene calls are TRBV4-2 and TRBJ1-2; 7 bases map to TRBD1. The germline V gene encodes CDR1 LGHNA and CDR2 YNFKEQ. The trim removed 3 bases at V and 8 bases at J, leaving 9 bases unmatched. The CDR3 contains 14 residues. CDR3 residues: CASSQRDSSGGYTF. The CDR3 DNA reads as TGTGCCAGCAGCCAGAGGGACAGCTCAGGGGGCTACACCTTC.

This clone was counted a single time. The genes are TRBV7-9 and TRBJ1-2; the D is unclear. V was cut by 10 bases and J by 4 bases, with 13 bases left in between. The CDR3 sequence is 12 residues long. Germline lookup yields CDR1 SEHNR and CDR2 FQNEAQ (reference sequence). The CDR3 is CAIPGRGYGYTF. The CDR3 DNA sequence: TGTGCCATCCCGGGCCGGGGCTATGGCTACACCTTC.

The genes are TRBV19 and TRBJ1-2, with D tentatively TRBD1 (6 bases). Trimming took off 5 bases at V and 0 bases at J, with 16 bases between the two ends. In germline, CDR1 is LNHDA, CDR2 SQIVND (reference sequence). This CDR3 is built from 16 residues. The CDR3 DNA sequence: TGTGCCAGTAGTTCTTGGACAGAGAAGACTAACTATGGCTACACCTTC. Its protein product is CASSSWTEKTNYGYTF.

The J gene is TRBJ2-2, the V gene TRBV4-1; a possible D gene is TRBD2 (6 bases). The CDR3 consists of 14 residues. Trimming stripped 4 bases from V and 5 bases from J, with 11 bases between. Germline V lookup: CDR1 MGHRA, CDR2 YSYEKL. The CDR3 loop is CASSLGGGTGELFF. CDR3 nucleotides: TGCGCCAGCAGCCTTGGTGGGGGGACCGGGGAGCTGTTTTTT.

A note on this clone: One junction end disagrees with the germline gene, perhaps due to a read error. The chain links TRBV5-1 to TRBJ2-2; possibly TRBD1 for D (6 bases). Germline-derived CDR1 and CDR2 are SGHRS and YFSETQ. The CDR3 length is 16 residues. CDR3 nucleotide sequence: TGCGCCAGCAGTTTGGGTCCGGGACAAGGTACCGGGGAGCTGTTTTTT. Protein sequence: CASSLGPGQGTGELFF. The whole variable domain, filled in from reference TRBV5-1 and TRBJ2-2, reads KAGVTQTPRYLIKTRGQQVTLSCSPISGHRSVSWYQQTPGQGLQFLFEYFSETQRNKGNFPGRFSGRQFSNSRSEMNVSTLELGDSALYLCASSLGPGQGTGELFFGEGSRLTVL.

The chain joins TRBV5-1 to TRBJ2-1, with 10 bases fitting TRBD1. This CDR3 is built from 13 residues. The V gene end was trimmed by 5 bases and the J gene end by 7 bases; junction bases not matched to a gene: 3. Germline loops: CDR1 SGHRS, CDR2 YFSETQ. This CDR3 is CASRLGQGNEQFF. The CDR3 region has the DNA TGCGCCAGCAGGCTGGGACAGGGGAATGAGCAGTTCTTC.

The rearrangement links TRBV14 to TRBJ2-2; D unresolved. The CDR3 runs 16 residues. V lost 0 bases to trimming and J lost 4 bases, with 12 bases between them. CDR1 and CDR2 from the germline V gene are SGHDN and FVKESK. CDR3 nucleotide sequence: TGTGCCAGCAGCCAAGATATTTGGACGGGCACCGGGGAGCTGTTTTTT. It is translated as CASSQDIWTGTGELFF.

The chain carries TRBV7-2 and TRBJ1-2; D gene uncertain. Germline V lookup: CDR1 SGHTA, CDR2 FQGNSA. This CDR3 has 12 amino acids. Trimming cost V 4 bases and J 5 bases, with 8 bases left between them. CDR3 amino acids: CASSSPEYGYTF. DNA for the CDR3: TGTGCCAGCAGCTCCCCTGAGTATGGCTACACCTTC.

The chain employs TRBV9 and TRBJ2-5, with D possibly being TRBD2 (5 bases). In germline, CDR1 is SGDLS, CDR2 YYNGEE. The CDR3 is 15 residues long. The V end was cut by 3 bases, the J end by 3 bases, with 15 bases between. The CDR3 loop is CASSAEASRKETQYF. CDR3 nucleotide sequence: TGTGCCAGCAGCGCCGAGGCTAGCCGAAAAGAGACCCAGTACTTC.

The chain is built from TRBV4-2 and TRBJ1-5, with D possibly matching TRBD1 (5 bases). Germline V lookup: CDR1 LGHNA, CDR2 YNFKEQ. The CDR3 has 15 residues. V was pared by 0 bases and J by 6 bases, with 12 bases between. CDR3 in amino acids: CASSQEAGASQPQHF. The CDR3 DNA reads as TGTGCCAGCAGCCAAGAAGCCGGGGCAAGTCAGCCCCAGCATTTT.

The V call is TRBV10-3, the J call TRBJ1-2, with unresolved D. CDR3 size: 11 residues. Germline V gene lookup returns CDR1 ENHRY and CDR2 SYGVKD. Deletions cut 4 bases from V and 8 bases from J, with 8 bases between. The CDR3 DNA reads as TGTGCCATCAGTGGGACGTGGGGCTACACCTTC. It translates to CAISGTWGYTF.

The chain has TRBV2 and TRBJ1-4; 7 bases are a match to TRBD1. This CDR3 is built from 15 residues. Losses at the gene ends were 2 bases for V and 3 bases for J; bases not matched to a gene: 3. The germline CDR1 and CDR2 sequences are SNHLY and FYNNEI. The CDR3 sequence: CASSETGTANEKLFF. CDR3 bases: TGTGCCAGCAGTGAAACAGGGACAGCTAATGAAAAACTGTTTTTT.